This paragraph reports one T cell receptor (beta chain). The sample is drawn from a study of cytotoxic CD8 clonotypes in ibrutinib-treated CLL. The assay was immunoSEQ multiplex PCR, and TCRdb's table has in-frame clones only and misses some. The data show under 45,000 clones, roughly 65% seen once. The junction had 11 bases not matched to a gene; V was cut back by 4 bases and J by 9 bases. This CDR3 spans 15 amino acids. Per the germline V gene, CDR1 is SGHNT and CDR2 is YYREEE (reference sequence). The chain combines TRBV5-4 with TRBJ2-1; 9 positions agree with TRBD1. The TCR comes from a human donor with chronic lymphocytic leukemia. The specimen comprised PBMCs, sampled at disease progression, from a patient treated with ibrutinib. CDR3 sequence (DNA): TGTGCCAGCAGCCCGCGAACGGGACAGGGCAGTGAGCAGTTCTTC. Protein: CASSPRTGQGSEQFF.